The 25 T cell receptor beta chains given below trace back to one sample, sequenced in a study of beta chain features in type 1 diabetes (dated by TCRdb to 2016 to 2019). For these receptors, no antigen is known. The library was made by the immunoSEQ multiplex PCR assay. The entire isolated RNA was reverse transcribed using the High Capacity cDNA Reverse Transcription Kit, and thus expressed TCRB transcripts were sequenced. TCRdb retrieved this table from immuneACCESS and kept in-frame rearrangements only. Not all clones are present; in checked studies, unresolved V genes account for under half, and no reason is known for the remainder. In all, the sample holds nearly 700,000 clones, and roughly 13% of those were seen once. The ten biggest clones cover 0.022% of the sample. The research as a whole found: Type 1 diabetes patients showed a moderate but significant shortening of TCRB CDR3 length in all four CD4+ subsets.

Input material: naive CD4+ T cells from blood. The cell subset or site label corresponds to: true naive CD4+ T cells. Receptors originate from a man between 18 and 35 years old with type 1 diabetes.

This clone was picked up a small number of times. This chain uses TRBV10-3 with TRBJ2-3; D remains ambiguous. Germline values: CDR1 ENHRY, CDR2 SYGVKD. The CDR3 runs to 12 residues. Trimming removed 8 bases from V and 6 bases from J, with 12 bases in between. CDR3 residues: CAIAPNVDTQYF. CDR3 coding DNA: TGTGCCATCGCTCCCAACGTCGATACGCAGTATTTT.

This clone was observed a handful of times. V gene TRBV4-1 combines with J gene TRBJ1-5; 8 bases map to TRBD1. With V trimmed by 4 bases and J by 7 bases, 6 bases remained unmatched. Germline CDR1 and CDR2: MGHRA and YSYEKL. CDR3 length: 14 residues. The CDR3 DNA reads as TGCGCCAGCAGCCGACAGGGGTCCAACCAGCCCCAGCATTTT. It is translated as CASSRQGSNQPQHF.

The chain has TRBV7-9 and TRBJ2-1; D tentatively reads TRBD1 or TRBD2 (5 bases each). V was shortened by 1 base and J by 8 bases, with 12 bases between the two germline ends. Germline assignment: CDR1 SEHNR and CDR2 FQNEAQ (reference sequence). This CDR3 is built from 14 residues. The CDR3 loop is CASSLVGGKDEQFF. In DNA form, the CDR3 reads TGTGCCAGCAGCTTAGTTGGGGGTAAGGATGAGCAGTTCTTC.

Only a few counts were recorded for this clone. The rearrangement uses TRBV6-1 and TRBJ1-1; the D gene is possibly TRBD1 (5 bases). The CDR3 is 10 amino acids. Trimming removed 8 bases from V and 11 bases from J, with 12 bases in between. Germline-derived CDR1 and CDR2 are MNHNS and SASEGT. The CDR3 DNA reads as TGTGCCAGCCCCTGGGGCAAGGCTTTCTTT. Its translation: CASPWGKAFF.

In DNA form, the CDR3 reads TGTGCCAGCAGCCAAGGACAGGGTTATGGCTACACCTTC. The encoded protein is CASSQGQGYGYTF. The chain carries TRBV6-6 and TRBJ1-2; TRBD1 matches at 8 bases. This CDR3 is 13 amino acids long. With 6 bases clipped from V and 5 bases from J, the junction kept 5 bases outside the gene matches. CDR1 MNHNY and CDR2 SVGAGI come from the germline V gene (reference sequence).

Here the CDR3 reads CASSIGPSGGGETQYF. The CDR3 coding sequence is TGTGCCAGTAGTATAGGCCCTAGCGGGGGAGGAGAGACCCAGTACTTC. The chain uses TRBV19 and TRBJ2-5, with 10 bases matching TRBD2. Trimming cost V 1 base and J 4 bases; bases outside gene matches: 6. Germline V gives CDR1 LNHDA, CDR2 SQIVND (reference sequence). The CDR3 has 16 residues.

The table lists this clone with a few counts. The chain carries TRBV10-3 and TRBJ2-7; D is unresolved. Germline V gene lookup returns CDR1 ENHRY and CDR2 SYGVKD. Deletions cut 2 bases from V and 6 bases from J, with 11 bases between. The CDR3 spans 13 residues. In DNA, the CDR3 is TGTGCCATCAGTGAGGTTAAAAGGAGCGAGCAGTACTTC. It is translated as CAISEVKRSEQYF.

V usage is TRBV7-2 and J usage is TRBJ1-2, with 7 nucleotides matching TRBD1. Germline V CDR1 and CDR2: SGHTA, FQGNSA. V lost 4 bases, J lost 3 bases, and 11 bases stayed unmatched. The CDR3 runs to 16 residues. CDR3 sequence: CASSSARGIMDYGYTF. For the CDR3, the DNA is TGTGCCAGCAGCTCCGCCAGGGGGATAATGGACTATGGCTACACCTTC. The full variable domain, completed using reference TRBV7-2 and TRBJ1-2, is GAGVSQSPSNKVTEKGKDVELRCDPISGHTALYWYRQSLGQGLEFLIYFQGNSAPDKSGLPSDRFSAERTGGSVSTLTIQRTQQEDSAVYLCASSSARGIMDYGYTFGSGTRLTVV.

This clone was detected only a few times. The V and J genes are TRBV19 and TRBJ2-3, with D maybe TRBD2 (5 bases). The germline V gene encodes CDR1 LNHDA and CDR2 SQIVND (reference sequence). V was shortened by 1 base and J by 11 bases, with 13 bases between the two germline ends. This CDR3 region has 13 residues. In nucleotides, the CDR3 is TGTGCCAGTAGTATAGCCCGGCTAGCAATGCAGTATTTT. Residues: CASSIARLAMQYF.

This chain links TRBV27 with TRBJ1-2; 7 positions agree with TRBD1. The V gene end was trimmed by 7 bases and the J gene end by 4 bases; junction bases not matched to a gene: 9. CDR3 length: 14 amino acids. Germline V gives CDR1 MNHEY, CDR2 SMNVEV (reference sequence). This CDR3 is CASKRGLSSYGYTF. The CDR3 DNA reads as TGTGCCAGCAAGAGGGGGCTGTCTAGCTATGGCTACACCTTC.

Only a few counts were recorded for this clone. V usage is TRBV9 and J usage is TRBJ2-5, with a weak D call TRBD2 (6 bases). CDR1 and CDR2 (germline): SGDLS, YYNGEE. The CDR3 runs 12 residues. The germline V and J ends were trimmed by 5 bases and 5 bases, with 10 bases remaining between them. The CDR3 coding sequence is TGTGCCAGCAGTCTGGAGGGTGAGACCCAGTACTTC. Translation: CASSLEGETQYF.

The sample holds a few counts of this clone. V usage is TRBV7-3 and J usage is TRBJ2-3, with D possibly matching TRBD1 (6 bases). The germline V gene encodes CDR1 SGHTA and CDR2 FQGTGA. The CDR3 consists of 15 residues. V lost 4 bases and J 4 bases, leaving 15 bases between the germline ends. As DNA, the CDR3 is TGTGCCAGCAGCTCCCAGGGGTCTAGGGCAGATACGCAGTATTTT. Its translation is CASSSQGSRADTQYF.

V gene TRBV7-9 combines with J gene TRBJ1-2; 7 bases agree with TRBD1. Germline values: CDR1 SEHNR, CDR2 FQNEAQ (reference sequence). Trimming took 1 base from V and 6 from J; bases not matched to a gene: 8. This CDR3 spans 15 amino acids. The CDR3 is CASSLDSPQGDGYTF. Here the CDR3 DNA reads TGTGCCAGCAGCTTAGACTCCCCCCAGGGGGATGGCTACACCTTC.

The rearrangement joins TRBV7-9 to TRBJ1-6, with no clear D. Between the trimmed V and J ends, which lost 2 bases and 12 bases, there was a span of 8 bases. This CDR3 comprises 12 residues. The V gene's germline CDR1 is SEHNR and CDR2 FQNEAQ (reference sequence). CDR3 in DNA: TGTGCCAGCAGCTTAACGACTATACCCCTCCACTTT. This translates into CASSLTTIPLHF.

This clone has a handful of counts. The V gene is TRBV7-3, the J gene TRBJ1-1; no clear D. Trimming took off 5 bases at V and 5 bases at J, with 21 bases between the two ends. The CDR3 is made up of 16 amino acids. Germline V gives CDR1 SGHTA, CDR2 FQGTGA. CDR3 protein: CASSTHPPQVGTEAFF. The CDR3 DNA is TGTGCCAGCAGCACCCACCCCCCGCAGGTAGGGACTGAAGCTTTCTTT.

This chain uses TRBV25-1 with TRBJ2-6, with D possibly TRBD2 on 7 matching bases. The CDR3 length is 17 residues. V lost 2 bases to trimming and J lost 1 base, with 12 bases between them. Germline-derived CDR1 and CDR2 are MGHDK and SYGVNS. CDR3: CASSEMRGPSGANVLTF. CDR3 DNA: TGTGCCAGCAGTGAAATGCGGGGGCCGTCTGGGGCCAACGTCCTGACTTTC.

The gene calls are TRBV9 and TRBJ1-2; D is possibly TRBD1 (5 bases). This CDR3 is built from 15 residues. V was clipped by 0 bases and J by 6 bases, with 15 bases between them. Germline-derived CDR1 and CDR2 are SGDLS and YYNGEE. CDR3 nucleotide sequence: TGTGCCAGCAGCGTAGAGCTTTTTGGGGCCCATGGCTACACCTTC. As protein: CASSVELFGAHGYTF.

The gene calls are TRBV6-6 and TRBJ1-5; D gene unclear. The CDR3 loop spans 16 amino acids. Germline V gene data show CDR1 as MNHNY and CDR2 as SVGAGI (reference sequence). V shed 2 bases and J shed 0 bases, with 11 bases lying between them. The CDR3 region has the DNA TGTGCCAGCAGTTACGTCCGCGGATATAGCAATCAGCCCCAGCATTTT. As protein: CASSYVRGYSNQPQHF.

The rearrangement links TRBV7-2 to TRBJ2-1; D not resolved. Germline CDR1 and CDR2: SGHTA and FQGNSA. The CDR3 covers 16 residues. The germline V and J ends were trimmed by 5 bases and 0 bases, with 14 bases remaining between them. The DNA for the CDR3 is TGTGCCAGCAGCCGTAGCACGTCTAGCTCCTACAATGAGCAGTTCTTC. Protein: CASSRSTSSSYNEQFF.

CDR3 coding DNA: TGTGCCATCAGTGATGGTCAGGCGATCTATGGCTACACCTTC. Protein sequence: CAISDGQAIYGYTF. This chain connects TRBV10-3 to TRBJ1-2; D is unresolved. Germline values: CDR1 ENHRY, CDR2 SYGVKD. V dropped 3 bases and J dropped 4 bases, with 12 bases sitting between them. This CDR3 is 14 amino acids long.

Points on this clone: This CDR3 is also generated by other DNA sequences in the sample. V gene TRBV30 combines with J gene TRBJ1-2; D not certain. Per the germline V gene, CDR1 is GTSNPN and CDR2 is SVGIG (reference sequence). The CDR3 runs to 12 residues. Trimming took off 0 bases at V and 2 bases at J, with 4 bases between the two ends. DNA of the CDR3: TGTGCCTGGAGTGTGGCCAACTATGGCTACACCTTC. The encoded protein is CAWSVANYGYTF.

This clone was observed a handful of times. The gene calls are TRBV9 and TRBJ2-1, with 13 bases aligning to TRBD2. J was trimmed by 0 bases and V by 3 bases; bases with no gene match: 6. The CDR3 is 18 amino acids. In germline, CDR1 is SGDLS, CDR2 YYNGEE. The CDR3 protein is CASSEPGTSGASYNEQFF. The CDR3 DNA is TGTGCCAGCAGCGAACCGGGGACTAGCGGGGCCTCCTACAATGAGCAGTTCTTC.

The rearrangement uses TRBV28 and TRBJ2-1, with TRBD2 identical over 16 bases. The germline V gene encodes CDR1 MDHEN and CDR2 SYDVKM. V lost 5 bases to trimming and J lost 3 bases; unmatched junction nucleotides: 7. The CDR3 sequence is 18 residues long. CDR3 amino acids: CASSGPGTSGGVYNEQFF. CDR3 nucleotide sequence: TGTGCCAGCAGTGGGCCCGGGACTAGCGGGGGGGTCTACAATGAGCAGTTCTTC.

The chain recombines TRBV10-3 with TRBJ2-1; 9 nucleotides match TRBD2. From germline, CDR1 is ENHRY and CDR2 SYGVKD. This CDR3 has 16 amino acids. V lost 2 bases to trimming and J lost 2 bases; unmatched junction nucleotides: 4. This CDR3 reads CAISEGLAGTYNEQFF. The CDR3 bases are TGTGCCATCAGTGAGGGTCTAGCGGGAACCTACAATGAGCAGTTCTTC.

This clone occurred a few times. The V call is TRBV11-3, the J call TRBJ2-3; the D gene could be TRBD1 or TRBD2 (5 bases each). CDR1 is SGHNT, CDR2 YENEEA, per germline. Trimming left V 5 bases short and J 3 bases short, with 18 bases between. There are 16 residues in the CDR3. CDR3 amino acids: CASSRDGVPGTDTQYF. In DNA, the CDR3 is TGTGCCAGCAGCCGGGACGGGGTCCCAGGGACAGATACGCAGTATTTT.